This entry concerns a single TCR beta chain. This sample is part of a study of blood T cell repertoires in COVID-19. Measured with immunoSEQ multiplex PCR; TCRdb has only the in-frame clones, and not every one. This table holds over 40,000 clones, around 84% found once. Germline V gene sequence: CDR1 SGHRS, CDR2 YFSETQ. The CDR3 runs 14 residues. The V end lost 6 bases, the J end lost 2 bases, and 11 bases lay between the germline ends. Sequencing was carried out using peripheral blood. This sequence joins TRBV5-1 and TRBJ2-2; the D gene is possibly TRBD2 (6 bases). The sequence was obtained from an elderly man with active COVID-19. The CDR3, as DNA: TGCGCCAGCAAGGGGCGGGAAAACACCGGGGAGCTGTTTTTT. It specifies CASKGRENTGELFF. The variable domain in full, completed from reference TRBV5-1 and TRBJ2-2, reads KAGVTQTPRYLIKTRGQQVTLSCSPISGHRSVSWYQQTPGQGLQFLFEYFSETQRNKGNFPGRFSGRQFSNSRSEMNVSTLELGDSALYLCASKGRENTGELFFGEGSRLTVL.